The 17 T cell receptor beta chains listed next were all sequenced from one sample in a study of blood T cell repertoires in COVID-19 (dated by TCRdb to 2018 to 2021). Library prep was done by the immunoSEQ multiplex PCR assay. TCRdb holds this immuneACCESS table with in-frame rearrangements only. Some clones are missing; in checked studies, unresolved V genes explain under half, and the rest has no known cause. The sample table shows 210,000 or so clones, and 84% are seen once. The top ten clonotypes cover around 7.3% of the sample. The sample consisted of peripheral blood. Every receptor here comes from a woman in her forties or fifties with active or convalescent COVID-19.

The chain employs TRBV2 and TRBJ2-2; 8 nucleotides align to TRBD1. V was pared by 4 bases and J by 4 bases, with 2 bases of the junction left unmatched. Germline-derived CDR1 and CDR2 are SNHLY and FYNNEI. The CDR3 spans 14 residues. CDR3 protein: CASSGDRTTGELFF. CDR3 coding DNA: TGTGCCAGCAGTGGGGACAGGACCACCGGGGAGCTGTTTTTT.

J is TRBJ1-1 and V is TRBV5-1; D perhaps matches TRBD1 (5 bases). The ends were cut back, 0 bases at V and 0 bases at J, with 9 bases in the middle. The CDR3 covers 15 residues. The germline V gene has CDR1 SGHRS and CDR2 YFSETQ. As DNA, the CDR3 is TGCGCCAGCAGCTTGGCCAGGGCACTGAACACTGAAGCTTTCTTT. It specifies CASSLARALNTEAFF.

The chain joins TRBV18 to TRBJ2-5, with a weak D call TRBD1 (5 bases). The ends were cut back, 6 bases at V and 2 bases at J, with 10 bases in the middle. Germline V gene data show CDR1 as KGHSH and CDR2 as LQKENI. The CDR3 consists of 13 residues. CDR3: CASSPTVQETQYF. The DNA of the CDR3 is TGTGCCAGCTCGCCGACAGTTCAAGAGACCCAGTACTTC.

The rearrangement joins TRBV5-1 to TRBJ1-6, with 9 nucleotides matching TRBD1. J was trimmed by 4 bases and V by 3 bases; bases with no gene match: 5. Germline loops: CDR1 SGHRS, CDR2 YFSETQ. This CDR3 region has 16 residues. The CDR3 DNA follows: TGCGCCAGCAGCTCGACTGGACAGGGGTATAATTCACCCCTCCACTTT. Translation: CASSSTGQGYNSPLHF.

The chain combines TRBV30 with TRBJ2-4; TRBD2 matches at 9 bases. The germline CDR1 and CDR2 sequences are GTSNPN and SVGIG (reference sequence). V shed 5 bases, J shed 2 bases, and the junction held 10 bases outside the gene matches. The CDR3 covers 16 residues. Here the CDR3 reads CAWVVAGVKTKNIQYF. CDR3 in DNA: TGTGCCTGGGTTGTAGCGGGAGTTAAAACCAAAAACATTCAGTACTTC.

The chain has TRBV18 and TRBJ1-3; 8 bases map to TRBD1. Unmatched junction bases numbered 3, after V lost 4 bases and J lost 1 base. This CDR3 contains 15 residues. Germline V gene sequence: CDR1 KGHSH, CDR2 LQKENI. The CDR3 protein is CASSRRDRSGNTIYF. The CDR3 DNA follows: TGTGCCAGCTCACGACGGGACAGGTCTGGAAACACCATATATTTT.

The chain is built from TRBV5-1 and TRBJ1-4; D not certain. Per germline, CDR1 SGHRS and CDR2 YFSETQ. Trimming left V 1 base short and J 4 bases short, with 5 bases between. This CDR3 is built from 13 residues. CDR3 sequence reads: CASSLLVNEKLFF. Written as DNA, the CDR3 is TGCGCCAGCAGCTTGCTTGTTAATGAAAAACTGTTTTTT. Based on the CDR3 plus reference TRBV5-1 and TRBJ1-4, the full variable domain is KAGVTQTPRYLIKTRGQQVTLSCSPISGHRSVSWYQQTPGQGLQFLFEYFSETQRNKGNFPGRFSGRQFSNSRSEMNVSTLELGDSALYLCASSLLVNEKLFFGSGTQLSVL.

The chain has TRBV11-2 and TRBJ2-1; TRBD2 is a possible D gene (6 bases). Trimming took 0 bases from V and 14 from J, leaving 17 bases between them. Germline assignment: CDR1 SGHAT and CDR2 FQNNGV. The CDR3 has 14 residues. The CDR3 DNA follows: TGTGCCAGCAGCTTAGATCGTGCGACTAGAGATGAGTTCTTC. Protein sequence: CASSLDRATRDEFF.

The V gene is TRBV7-6, the J gene TRBJ1-1; D is undetermined. The CDR3 covers 16 residues. Trimming took 4 bases from V and 3 from J, leaving 18 bases between them. Germline CDR1 reads SGHVS; CDR2 reads FNYEAQ. The CDR3 sequence is CASSSLPPPQYTEAFF. The CDR3 coding sequence is TGTGCCAGCAGCTCTCTCCCTCCCCCACAGTACACTGAAGCTTTCTTT.

This chain joins TRBV28 and TRBJ2-3; D may be TRBD2 (6 bases). Between the trimmed V and J ends, which lost 2 bases and 6 bases, there was a span of 18 bases. CDR1 is MDHEN, CDR2 SYDVKM, per germline. The CDR3 has 16 amino acids. This CDR3 reads CASSLGGIGLIDTQYF. CDR3 DNA sequence: TGTGCCAGCAGTTTAGGGGGGATTGGTTTAATTGATACGCAGTATTTT.

The rearrangement uses TRBV27 and TRBJ2-1; unclear D gene. This CDR3 has 13 amino acids. V was trimmed by 5 bases and J by 6 bases, leaving 11 bases between them. Looked up from germline, CDR1 is MNHEY and CDR2 is SMNVEV (reference sequence). CDR3 residues: CASSPRWINEQFF. DNA of the CDR3: TGTGCCAGCAGTCCGCGGTGGATCAATGAGCAGTTCTTC.

Written as DNA, the CDR3 is TGTGCCACTTCGAGAGCGGGTTCATTTGAAAAACTGTTTTTT. Residues: CATSRAGSFEKLFF. The J gene is TRBJ1-4, the V gene TRBV15; D unresolved. V lost 9 bases and J 7 bases, leaving 18 bases between the germline ends. Looked up from germline, CDR1 is LNHNV and CDR2 is YYDKDF (reference sequence). This CDR3 is 14 amino acids long.

J is TRBJ1-2 and V is TRBV2; D is uncertain. The germline V gene has CDR1 SNHLY and CDR2 FYNNEI. The germline V and J ends were trimmed by 7 bases and 8 bases, with 11 bases remaining between them. The CDR3 runs 11 residues. This chain's CDR3 is CASTAAGGYTF. The DNA for the CDR3 is TGTGCCAGCACAGCGGCCGGGGGCTACACCTTC.

This clone came up a few times. V and J are TRBV5-1 and TRBJ1-1; TRBD1 might be the D (5 bases). CDR1 is SGHRS and CDR2 is YFSETQ in the germline V gene. Trimming took off 0 bases at V and 11 bases at J, with 11 bases between the two ends. This CDR3 is built from 12 residues. CDR3 in amino acids: CASSLEAGSAFF. The CDR3 bases are TGCGCCAGCAGCTTGGAGGCAGGGTCCGCTTTCTTT.

V gene TRBV6-6 combines with J gene TRBJ1-1; TRBD1 matches at 8 bases. Germline loops: CDR1 MNHNY, CDR2 SVGAGI (reference sequence). With V trimmed by 7 bases and J by 4 bases, 11 bases remained unmatched. The CDR3 has 15 amino acids. The CDR3 DNA reads as TGTGCCAGCATTCCGACCAGGGGGCTGGGCACTGAAGCTTTCTTT. It is translated as CASIPTRGLGTEAFF.

V is TRBV27 and J is TRBJ1-5; D call uncertain. This CDR3 has 14 residues. CDR1 is MNHEY and CDR2 is SMNVEV in the germline V gene (reference sequence). V gave up 2 bases and J gave up 2 bases, with 7 bases separating them. The CDR3 DNA sequence: TGTGCCAGCAGTTTACGACTGGGCAATCAGCCCCAGCATTTT. Encoded protein: CASSLRLGNQPQHF.

V is TRBV3-1 (or the pseudogene TRBV3-2) and J is TRBJ1-1; D gene unclear. CDR1 is LGHDT and CDR2 is YNNKEL in the germline V gene (reference sequence). The CDR3 length is 13 residues. V lost 5 bases, J lost 4 bases, and 11 bases lay in between. CDR3 protein: CASSLIRGTEAFF. The CDR3 region has the DNA TGTGCCAGCAGCTTGATCCGAGGCACTGAAGCTTTCTTT.